The T cell receptor beta chain described here comes from a study of blood T cell repertoires in COVID-19. About the study: The samples span acute and convalescent COVID-19 from the United States, Italy and Spain.

Losses at the gene ends were 2 bases for V and 10 bases for J; bases not matched to a gene: 10. Germline lookup yields CDR1 SGHDN and CDR2 FVKESK. The CDR3 loop spans 17 amino acids. Produced via immunoSEQ multiplex PCR; TCRdb's table is partial and in-frame only. The table lists 300,000 to 350,000 clones, about four fifths of them singletons. This clone was seen a few times. The J gene is TRBJ1-6, the V gene TRBV14; 11 nucleotides agree with TRBD1. The material sequenced was peripheral blood. This receptor was taken from a man between 25 and 39 years old with active or convalescent COVID-19. In DNA, the CDR3 is TGTGCCAGCAGCCAACGAGCCGCCGGGACAGGGGGATCACCCCTCCACTTT. This sequence encodes CASSQRAAGTGGSPLHF.